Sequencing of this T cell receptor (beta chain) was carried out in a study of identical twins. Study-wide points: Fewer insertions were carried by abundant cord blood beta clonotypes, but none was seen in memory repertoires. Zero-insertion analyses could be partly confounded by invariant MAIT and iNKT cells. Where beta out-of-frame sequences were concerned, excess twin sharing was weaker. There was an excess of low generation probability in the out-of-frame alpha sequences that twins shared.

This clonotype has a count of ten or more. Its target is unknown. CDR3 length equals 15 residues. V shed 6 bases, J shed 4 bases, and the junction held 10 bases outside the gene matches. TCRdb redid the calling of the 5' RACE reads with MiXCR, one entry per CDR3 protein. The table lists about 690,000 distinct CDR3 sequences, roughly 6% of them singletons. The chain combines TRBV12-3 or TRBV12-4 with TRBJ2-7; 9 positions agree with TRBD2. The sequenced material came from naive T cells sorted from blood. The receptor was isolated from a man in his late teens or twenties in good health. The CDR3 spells CASRETGTSRYEQYF. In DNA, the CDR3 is TGTGCCAGCAGAGAGACCGGGACTAGCAGATACGAGCAGTACTTC.